This TCR beta chain is drawn from a study of blood T cell repertoires in COVID-19. The V gene lost 2 bases and the J gene lost 0 bases, with 10 bases spanning the gap. CDR1 is MDHEN and CDR2 is SYDVKM in the germline V gene. CDR3 size: 15 residues. Method: immunoSEQ multiplex PCR; TCRdb's copy keeps in-frame clones and lacks some. The data hold 88,000 or so clones, with 75% to 85% observed a single time. Points on this clone: Different DNA sequences within this sample yield the same CDR3.

The origin of this receptor is a human donor in a cohort sampled during active COVID-19. V gene TRBV28 combines with J gene TRBJ1-1; no clear D gene. The source material was peripheral blood. The chain's CDR3 is CASSLSGDLNTEAFF. The DNA of the CDR3 is TGTGCCAGCAGTTTAAGCGGAGACTTGAACACTGAAGCTTTCTTT.